The rows below give T cell receptor beta chains drawn from one sample of a study of CXCR3-negative and CXCR3-positive naive CD8 T cells. From the 5' RACE reads, TCRdb lists one entry per CDR3 protein and no DNA. In total, the table holds around 120,000 distinct CDR3 sequences. The sample consisted of naive CXCR3+ CD8+ T cells from blood. These receptors were taken from a human donor in good health. Some clones in this sample may be carry-over from other donors' samples. Each CDR3 is given with its conserved first and last residue.

>TRBJ2-7|TRBV20-1
CSAREGSSYYEQYF
>TRBJ2-1|TRBV30
CAWSVLDSSDQFF
>TRBJ2-7|TRBV29-1
CSVEPAGIESHEQYF
>TRBJ2-5|TRBV9
CASSGGLQEGETQYF
>TRBJ2-2|TRBV4-1
CASSQEGETGELFF
>TRBJ2-1|TRBV20-1
CSARDEMDSGEQFF
>TRBJ1-2|TRBV4-3
CASSQEFGNSYGYTF
>TRBJ2-5|TRBV29-1
CSVEGGVVPGTDQETQYF
>TRBJ2-7|TRBV5-1
CASSPAGGVTYEQYF
>TRBJ2-7|TRBV20-1
CSARTSGSVQQYF
>TRBJ2-7|TRBV18
CASSPGTSDYEQYF
>TRBJ2-1|TRBV30
CAWSVGSEIAEQFF
>TRBJ1-3|TRBV14
CASSQARLSGNTIYF
>TRBJ2-3|TRBV5-1
CASTTGGDPNTDTQYF
>TRBJ1-1|TRBV19
CATSASLNTEAFF
>TRBJ1-1|TRBV10-1
CASSAMLNIEAFF
>TRBJ2-7|TRBV7-9
CASSLAGMSYEQYF
>TRBJ1-1|TRBV29-1
CSVEGSTRNTEAFF
>TRBJ2-3|TRBV5-1
CASNIGGWDTQYF
>TRBJ2-7|TRBV7-8
CASSLSGGVQF
>TRBJ2-3|TRBV19
CASSIDLEADTQYF
>TRBJ1-5|TRBV6-2/TRBV6-3
CASSYGSGGNQPQHF
>TRBJ2-1|TRBV5-1
CASSPFGGGPGNEQFF
>TRBJ1-5|TRBV11-3
CASSSRGGQPQHF
>TRBJ1-2|TRBV29-1
CSVDGSQYGYTF
>TRBJ2-3|TRBV15
CATWGEVDTQYF
>TRBJ2-2|TRBV6-5
CASSYFGTGQTNTGELFF
>TRBJ1-2|TRBV10-1
CASSASGGAGYTF
>TRBJ2-3|TRBV10-3
CAISETLDPKSADTQYF
>TRBJ2-2|TRBV5-6
CASRQGYGGELFF
>TRBJ2-5|TRBV5-1
CASSGPQDYEETQYF